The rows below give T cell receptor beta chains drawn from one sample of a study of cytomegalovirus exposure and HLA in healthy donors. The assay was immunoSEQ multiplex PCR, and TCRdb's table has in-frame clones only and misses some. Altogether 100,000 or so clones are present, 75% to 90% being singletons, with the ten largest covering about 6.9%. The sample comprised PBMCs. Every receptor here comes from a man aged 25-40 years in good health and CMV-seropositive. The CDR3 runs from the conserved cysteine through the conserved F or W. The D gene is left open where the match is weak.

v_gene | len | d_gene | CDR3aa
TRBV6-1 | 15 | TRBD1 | CASSEPSQGAGGYTF
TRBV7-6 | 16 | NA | CASSFGQGNSVGEQYF
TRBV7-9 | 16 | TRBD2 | CASSMGGTLGKNEQFF
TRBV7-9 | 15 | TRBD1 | CASSRGQGNTGELFF
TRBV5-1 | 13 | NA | CASSFQTGTEAFF
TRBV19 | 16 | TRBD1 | CASSVPGQGNNSPLHF
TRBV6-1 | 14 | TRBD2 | CASRERGGGDTQYF
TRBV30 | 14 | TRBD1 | CAHSQGGSLRGYTF
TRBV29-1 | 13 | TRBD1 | CSVGGTGNYGYTF
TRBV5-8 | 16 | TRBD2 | CASSSGWTSGGGEQYF
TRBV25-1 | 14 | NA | CASSDPGQLYGYTF
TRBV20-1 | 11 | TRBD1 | CSAGTGVEAFF
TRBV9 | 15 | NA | CASSVGQQPNYGYTF
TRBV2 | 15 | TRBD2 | CASSEGLAGIDEQYF
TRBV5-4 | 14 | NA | CASSLIRGAEEQYF
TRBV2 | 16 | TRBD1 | CASRATGTGVRETQYF
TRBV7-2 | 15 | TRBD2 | CASSPFAGGYNEQFF
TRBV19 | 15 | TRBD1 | CASSSPTGRNTEAFF
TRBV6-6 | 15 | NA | CASSSPTGSGNTIYF
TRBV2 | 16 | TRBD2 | CASSERALAGKETQYF
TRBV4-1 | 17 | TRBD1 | CASTSKGDRATNYGYTF
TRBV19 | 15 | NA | CASSNREYSNQPQHF
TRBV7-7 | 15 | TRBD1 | CASSQGTGGSYEQYF
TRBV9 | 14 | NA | CASSVTSSSGELFF
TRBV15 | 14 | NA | CATSRDPFNSPLHF
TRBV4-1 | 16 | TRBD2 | CASSQDPTGGYYEQYF
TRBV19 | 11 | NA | CASSAGGEQFF
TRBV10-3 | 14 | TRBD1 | CAISSRQGGSEAFF
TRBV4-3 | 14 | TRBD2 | CASSQDSGGPYFVF
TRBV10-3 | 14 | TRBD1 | CAISAQQGSYGYTF
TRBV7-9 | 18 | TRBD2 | CASSFPEGAGGPHNEQFF
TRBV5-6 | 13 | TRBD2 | CASSLPAGGLEYF
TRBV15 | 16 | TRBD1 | CATSRVAGQGAPAQHF
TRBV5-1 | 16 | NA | CASSDHRASSYNEQFF
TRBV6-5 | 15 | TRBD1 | CASSYSGTANTEAFF
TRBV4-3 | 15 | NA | CASGVSGASRDTQYF
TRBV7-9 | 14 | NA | CASSAEQGTGELFF
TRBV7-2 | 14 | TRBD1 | CASTDRTGNGGYTF
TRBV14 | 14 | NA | CASSQVGYNYGYTF